Listed below are T cell receptor beta chains from one sample, sequenced in a study of shared clonotypes between healthy human individuals. Assay used: immunoSEQ multiplex PCR; TCRdb lists only in-frame clones, some missing. The table shows about 1.1 million clones, with approximately 80% occurring only once. The specimen was memory CD4+ T cells from PBMCs. The origin of the receptors is a man aged 18 to 30 in good health. Some clones in this sample may be carry-over from other donors' samples. Each CDR3 is given without its conserved first and last residue.

SGVRGYGYT	TRBJ1-2	TRBV29-1
ASTSPRGGIETQY	TRBJ2-5	TRBV6-5
ASSEWGTVNSPLH	TRBJ1-6	TRBV6-1
ASSYYPGGEQY	TRBJ2-7	TRBV6-5
ASSDRPSPSTDTQY	TRBJ2-3	TRBV6-4
ASSFGLGGRFTEAF	TRBJ1-1	TRBV28
ASSPGEYQPQH	TRBJ1-5	TRBV18
ASSPFLLTRDGISGANVLT	TRBJ2-6	TRBV18
ATSTSYYNEQF	TRBJ2-1	TRBV15
ASSQNTEAF	TRBJ1-1	TRBV4-2
ASSPWTEDTGELF	TRBJ2-2	TRBV11-2
ASNIGGREDGSGELF	TRBJ2-2	TRBV10-1
ASSLLVSLGEQY	TRBJ2-7	TRBV18
ASSSGTGVSGNTIY	TRBJ1-3	TRBV5-1
ASSKQGVSSYNEQF	TRBJ2-1	TRBV6-4
ASSLSGTDPYGGYT	TRBJ1-2	TRBV5-4
SVETGDAQPQH	TRBJ1-5	TRBV29-1
ASSLLQGGTYEQY	TRBJ2-7	TRBV5-1
ASSIRDTGGDTIY	TRBJ1-3	TRBV7-2
ASSRSGGTFYGYT	TRBJ1-2	TRBV27
ASSQERFGAENTEAF	TRBJ1-1	TRBV4-3
ASSPGQGPYNEQF	TRBJ2-1	TRBV18
ASSFQGGGELF	TRBJ2-2	TRBV6-6
ASSVDLAGAGDTQY	TRBJ2-3	TRBV9
ASTTSGLGGSGEQF	TRBJ2-1	TRBV28
ASSVHSGTADTQY	TRBJ2-3	TRBV2
ASRGTVNQPQH	TRBJ1-5	TRBV2
ASSPTYGQF	TRBJ2-1	TRBV18
ASSLSSGEKLF	TRBJ1-4	TRBV28
ASSQASSLGTQY	TRBJ2-3	TRBV14
ASSGPVEPSYEQY	TRBJ2-7	TRBV9
ASSYSQGGTDTQY	TRBJ2-3	TRBV6-6
ASSSMGGTEAF	TRBJ1-1	TRBV7-3
ASTGALSTGELF	TRBJ2-2	TRBV2
AHGRGSTDTQY	TRBJ2-3	TRBV10-3
ASSPPWDYSTDTQY	TRBJ2-3	TRBV18
ASSEALGQGDTEAF	TRBJ1-1	TRBV2
SARTRVWQF	TRBJ2-1	TRBV20-1
ASSLASGSTEAF	TRBJ1-1	TRBV7-8
ASSYRDSNEQF	TRBJ2-1	TRBV6-5
ASSHSGRGNTGELF	TRBJ2-2	TRBV4-1
ASSLAFEQF	TRBJ2-1	TRBV7-2
ASSPRGSNTGELF	TRBJ2-2	TRBV6-1
ASSPMVGKNTGELF	TRBJ2-2	TRBV18
ASSPEPGTAYNEQF	TRBJ2-1	TRBV5-1
ASSPGLAVITGELF	TRBJ2-2	TRBV5-6
ASSGAWGAPYEQY	TRBJ2-7	TRBV6-6
ASSPRTSGRANEQF	TRBJ2-1	TRBV5-4
ASSLQQGNNQPQH	TRBJ1-5	TRBV4-1
ASRHKTGEGGYEQY	TRBJ2-7	TRBV5-4
ASMEGGRVGPNTEAF	TRBJ1-1	TRBV28
ASSLAPAYFSYNEQF	TRBJ2-1	TRBV5-4
ASGSSGRPDTQY	TRBJ2-3	TRBV12-5
ASRYGELASYKQY	TRBJ2-7	TRBV28
ASSGSSYEQY	TRBJ2-7	TRBV6-6
ASSIWQGGNEKLF	TRBJ1-4	TRBV19
ASSGRLAGSYNEQF	TRBJ2-1	TRBV28